This T cell receptor (beta chain) is from a study of tissue T cells after allogeneic stem cell transplantation. Libraries were prepared by immunoSEQ multiplex PCR; TCRdb keeps only in-frame clonotypes and omits some of them. The data show just under 10,000 clones, with around three fifths seen just once and 7.5% to 10% held by the top ten. The CDR3 length is 16 residues. Looked up from germline, CDR1 is MGHRA and CDR2 is YSYEKL. After removal of 0 bases from V and 8 bases from J, the junction contained 12 bases not matched to a gene. The sequencing here drew on tissue from the jejunum, taken at autopsy. This TCR came from a woman aged 18 to 55 with breast cancer. This sequence joins TRBV4-1 and TRBJ1-2; TRBD1 agrees at 7 bases. The CDR3 region is CASSQEGTVLSRGYTF. The CDR3 DNA is TGCGCCAGCAGCCAAGAAGGGACAGTTCTGTCGCGCGGCTACACCTTC.